These 9 T cell receptor beta chains were all obtained from the same sample, sequenced in a study of blood T cell repertoires in COVID-19. Produced via immunoSEQ multiplex PCR; TCRdb's table is partial and in-frame only. The sample yields over 150,000 clones, about 82% seen once. The sample was peripheral blood. These receptor sequences come from a man aged 45 to 65 with active or convalescent COVID-19.

The rearrangement uses TRBV13 and TRBJ2-5; 9 nucleotides agree with TRBD1. Trimming cost V 4 bases and J 4 bases; bases outside gene matches: 7. The CDR3 contains 15 residues. CDR1 and CDR2 (germline): PRHDT, FYEKMQ (reference sequence). For the CDR3, the DNA is TGTGCCAGCAGCTCGCGGGACAGGGTTTCAGAGACCCAGTACTTC. Amino acids: CASSSRDRVSETQYF.

The gene calls are TRBV3-1 (or the pseudogene TRBV3-2) and TRBJ2-3, with 8 bases fitting TRBD1. The junction had 9 bases not matched to a gene; V was cut back by 4 bases and J by 6 bases. The CDR3 is 15 amino acids. CDR1 and CDR2 (germline): LGHDT, YNNKEL (reference sequence). CDR3: CASSRRTGSMDTQYF. Written as DNA, the CDR3 is TGTGCCAGCAGCCGACGGACAGGGAGTATGGATACGCAGTATTTT.

The V gene is TRBV28, the J gene TRBJ2-7, with TRBD2 identical over 10 bases. The germline V gene encodes CDR1 MDHEN and CDR2 SYDVKM. The CDR3 has 14 amino acids. With V trimmed by 7 bases and J by 2 bases, 5 bases remained unmatched. The CDR3, as DNA: TGTGCCAGCAATCCAGCGGGAGGGCCCTACGAGCAGTACTTC. It is translated as CASNPAGGPYEQYF. Supplemented by reference TRBV28 and TRBJ2-7, the full variable domain reads DVKVTQSSRYLVKRTGEKVFLECVQDMDHENMFWYRQDPGLGLRLIYFSYDVKMKEKGDIPEGYSVSREKKERFSLILESASTNQTSMYLCASNPAGGPYEQYFGPGTRLTVT.

V and J are TRBV18 and TRBJ2-7; weak D call: TRBD1 (6 bases). Germline V gene sequence: CDR1 KGHSH, CDR2 LQKENI. Deletions cut 3 bases from V and 3 bases from J, with 9 bases between. This CDR3 contains 13 residues. In DNA, the CDR3 is TGTGCCAGCTCACCCGGACAGATCTACGAGCAGTACTTC. This gives the protein CASSPGQIYEQYF.

This clone was counted a few times. The chain carries TRBV4-1 and TRBJ1-5; weak D call: TRBD1 (5 bases). V was shortened by 5 bases and J by 3 bases, with 11 bases between the two germline ends. CDR3 length equals 14 residues. The germline gives CDR1 MGHRA, CDR2 YSYEKL. The CDR3 region has the DNA TGCGCCAGCAGCGGAGTCAGGGACAATCAGCCCCAGCATTTT. This codes for CASSGVRDNQPQHF.

Only one count was recorded for this clone. The chain links TRBV16 to TRBJ1-1; D call uncertain. Trimming removed 2 bases from V and 2 bases from J, with 9 bases in between. CDR1 and CDR2 from the germline V gene are KGHSY and FQNENV. The CDR3 is made up of 14 amino acids. Here the CDR3 DNA reads TGTGCCAGCAGCCAACAGATACCCAACACTGAAGCTTTCTTT. Residues: CASSQQIPNTEAFF.

The chain has TRBV7-9 and TRBJ2-1, with a possible D match to TRBD2 (5 bases). The germline gives CDR1 SEHNR, CDR2 FQNEAQ (reference sequence). The ends were cut back, 1 base at V and 5 bases at J, with 12 bases in the middle. The CDR3 totals 15 residues. The CDR3 loop is CASSLGVGVHNEQFF. The CDR3 nucleotides read TGTGCCAGCAGCTTAGGGGTCGGGGTCCACAATGAGCAGTTCTTC.

This clone appeared many times. The V call is TRBV24-1, the J call TRBJ2-3; D ambiguous. The CDR3 spans 12 residues. CDR1 and CDR2 from the germline V gene are KGHDR and SFDVKD. Trimming stripped 6 bases from V and 7 bases from J, with 10 bases between. CDR3 in amino acids: CATSPRGHTQYF. In DNA form, the CDR3 reads TGTGCCACCAGTCCTCGCGGCCATACGCAGTATTTT.

The chain carries TRBV6-4 and TRBJ1-5; 8 bases map to TRBD1. This CDR3 is 16 amino acids long. Germline CDR1 and CDR2: MRHNA and SNTAGT. The V segment lost 6 bases and the J segment 1 base; nucleotides outside the gene matches: 8. The CDR3 is CASSLGQGWSNQPQHF. The CDR3 DNA reads as TGTGCCAGCAGCCTTGGACAGGGTTGGAGCAATCAGCCCCAGCATTTT.